The 14 T cell receptor beta chains given below trace back to one sample, sequenced in a study of T-cell reconstitution after alpha-beta-depleted transplantation in children. Preparing the TCRbeta library involved the use of unique molecular identifiers. Each CDR3 protein is one row after TCRdb ran MiXCR on the PCR reads. The sample holds 500,000 to 650,000 distinct CDR3 sequences, 9.5% to 12% seen once. The specimen comprised PBMCs, mostly from graft donor cells, sampled 180 days after TCRalphabeta/CD19-depleted stem cell transplant. The receptors derive from a female patient aged 2-10 years who had a stem cell transplant for aplastic anemia, so the T cells may come from the graft donor.

The table lists this clonotype with many counts. The V call is TRBV5-6, the J call TRBJ2-1; 8 bases fit TRBD2. The CDR3 totals 16 residues. The germline V gene encodes CDR1 SGHDT and CDR2 YYEEEE. V was clipped by 1 base and J by 2 bases; unmatched bases: 5. The DNA of the CDR3 is TGTGCCAGCAGCTTGAGGGGACTAGGCCCCTACAATGAGCAGTTCTTC. Protein: CASSLRGLGPYNEQFF.

In its sample, this clonotype was seen a few times. V is TRBV7-2 and J is TRBJ2-3; maybe TRBD2 (6 bases). V was cut by 5 bases and J by 8 bases, with 14 bases left in between. The CDR3 contains 13 residues. The germline gives CDR1 SGHTA, CDR2 FQGNSA. CDR3 bases: TGTGCCAGCAGCCTCTGGGACTCCCCTACGCAGTATTTT. Translated: CASSLWDSPTQYF.

The table lists this clonotype with a few counts. V and J are TRBV5-1 and TRBJ2-2; 9 bases align to TRBD2. V shed 7 bases and J 5 bases; nucleotides not matched to a gene: 12. There are 16 residues in the CDR3. Germline CDR1 reads SGHRS; CDR2 reads YFSETQ. The CDR3: CASSGGLAGSTGELFF. DNA for the CDR3: TGCGCCAGCTCCGGGGGACTAGCCGGAAGTACCGGGGAGCTGTTTTTT.

This sequence joins TRBV10-3 and TRBJ1-2; D is ambiguous. CDR1 is ENHRY and CDR2 is SYGVKD in the germline V gene. The V end was cut by 0 bases, the J end by 0 bases, with 8 bases between. The CDR3 sequence is 15 residues long. DNA for the CDR3: TGTGCCATCAGTGAGTCGATGGGCACTAACTATGGCTACACCTTC. Translation: CAISESMGTNYGYTF.

This clonotype came up many times. This sequence joins TRBV6-1 and TRBJ2-7; D call uncertain. CDR1 is MNHNS, CDR2 SASEGT, per germline. The CDR3 totals 13 residues. Trimming removed 0 bases from V and 4 bases from J, with 7 bases in between. Here the CDR3 DNA reads TGTGCCAGCAGTGAAGCGGTCAGTTACGAGCAGTACTTC. Protein sequence: CASSEAVSYEQYF.

The chain uses TRBV6-2 or TRBV6-3 and TRBJ2-7, with 11 positions matching TRBD2. The length of the CDR3 is 14 residues. Losses at the gene ends were 6 bases for V and 2 bases for J; bases not matched to a gene: 3. The germline V gene encodes CDR1 MNHEY and CDR2 SVGEGT. CDR3 residues: CASSQTSGTYEQYV. The CDR3 DNA reads as TGTGCCAGCAGCCAGACTAGCGGGACCTACGAGCAGTACGTC.

This sequence joins TRBV7-2 and TRBJ2-1; TRBD1 aligns across 11 bases. This CDR3 comprises 15 residues. J was trimmed by 9 bases and V by 5 bases; bases with no gene match: 9. Germline CDR1 and CDR2: SGHTA and FQGNSA. In nucleotides, the CDR3 is TGTGCCAGCAGCGCCCGGGACAGGGGGTCTCCTGAGCAGTTCTTC. As protein: CASSARDRGSPEQFF.

J is TRBJ2-1 and V is TRBV7-3; D may be TRBD1 or TRBD2 (5 bases each). Between the trimmed V and J ends, which lost 5 bases and 8 bases, there was a span of 19 bases. This CDR3 spans 15 amino acids. From germline, CDR1 is SGHTA and CDR2 FQGTGA. The DNA of the CDR3 is TGTGCCAGCAGCCGCAAGGGACCCCATTTTGATGAGCAGTTCTTC. Translation gives CASSRKGPHFDEQFF.

Only a few counts were recorded for this clonotype. The rearrangement links TRBV6-6 to TRBJ2-7; D gene uncertain. Germline values: CDR1 MNHNY, CDR2 SVGAGI (reference sequence). CDR3 length: 12 residues. V lost 2 bases and J lost 0, with 2 bases in between. CDR3 sequence: CASSYDSYEQYF. The CDR3 coding sequence is TGTGCCAGCAGTTACGACTCCTACGAGCAGTACTTC.

V is TRBV10-3 and J is TRBJ2-7, with D possibly called TRBD1 or TRBD2 (5 bases each). Germline CDR1 ENHRY, CDR2 SYGVKD. This CDR3 comprises 15 residues. Deletions cut 2 bases from V and 5 bases from J, with 16 bases between. The CDR3: CAISEGGGQGDEQYF. CDR3 sequence (DNA): TGTGCCATCAGTGAGGGAGGTGGTCAGGGTGACGAGCAGTACTTC.

This clonotype was counted many times. The chain has TRBV29-1 and TRBJ2-3; D is possibly TRBD2 (6 bases). The V gene's germline CDR1 is SQVTM and CDR2 ANQGSEA. V lost 1 base to trimming and J lost 4 bases, with 18 bases between them. This CDR3 is built from 16 residues. The CDR3 DNA reads TGCAGCGTTGAAGTTGGTGCCAGGAGGGGTCCAGATACGCAGTATTTT. Amino acids: CSVEVGARRGPDTQYF.

This clonotype was seen a single time. This chain joins TRBV7-9 and TRBJ2-7, with 7 bases that match TRBD1. The CDR3 is 14 amino acids. V shed 5 bases and J 6 bases; nucleotides not matched to a gene: 10. Germline V gives CDR1 SEHNR, CDR2 FQNEAQ (reference sequence). The CDR3 is CASSTAGTAGEQYV. DNA of the CDR3: TGTGCCAGCAGCACCGCTGGGACAGCTGGCGAGCAGTACGTC.

This clonotype was seen ten or more times. The chain links TRBV24-1 to TRBJ2-1; no clear D. Germline V gene sequence: CDR1 KGHDR, CDR2 SFDVKD. V lost 2 bases and J lost 6, with 4 bases in between. The CDR3 sequence is 12 residues long. CDR3 residues: CATSDSINEQFF. CDR3 bases: TGTGCCACCAGTGATTCTATCAATGAGCAGTTCTTC.

The chain has TRBV27 and TRBJ1-2, with a possible D match to TRBD1 (5 bases). The CDR3 loop spans 12 amino acids. V gave up 8 bases and J gave up 3 bases, with 10 bases separating them. Per germline, CDR1 MNHEY and CDR2 SMNVEV (reference sequence). The CDR3 DNA reads TGTGCCAGCGCCGGGGGATACTATGGCTACACCTTC. This encodes CASAGGYYGYTF.